One and the same sample provided the 2 T cell receptor beta chains below, sequenced in a study of T cell repertoires in cytomegalovirus infection. No antigen has been assigned to these receptors. TCRdb re-called the reads through MiXCR, storing one row per CDR3 protein. Of under 90,000 distinct CDR3 sequences listed, about half are singletons. Specimen: CD8+ T cells from cultured PBMCs, collected from culture after CMV antigen stimulation. Every receptor here comes from a human donor in good health (CMV status not recorded). Some clones in this sample may be carry-over from other donors' samples.

This clonotype was seen only once. V usage is TRBV5-4 and J usage is TRBJ2-1, with 9 bases that match TRBD2. The CDR3 totals 16 residues. Germline V gives CDR1 SGHNT, CDR2 YYREEE (reference sequence). Trimming cost V 4 bases and J 0 bases; bases outside gene matches: 5. For the CDR3, the DNA is TGTGCCAGCAGCCCGTATAGCGGGAGCTCCTACAATGAGCAGTTCTTC. It translates to CASSPYSGSSYNEQFF. The entire variable domain, with the rest obtained from reference TRBV5-4 and TRBJ2-1, is as follows: ETGVTQSPTHLIKTRGQQVTLRCSSQSGHNTVSWYQQALGQGPQFIFQYYREEENGRGNFPPRFSGLQFPNYSSELNVNALELDDSALYLCASSPYSGSSYNEQFFGPGTRLTVL.

This clonotype has a handful of counts. V and J are TRBV20-1 and TRBJ2-5; D remains unclear. V was trimmed by 6 bases and J by 1 base, leaving 15 bases between them. Germline V gene lookup returns CDR1 DFQATT and CDR2 SNEGSKA (reference sequence). This CDR3 comprises 14 residues. The CDR3 loop is CSADQEESQETQYF. As DNA, the CDR3 is TGCAGTGCAGACCAAGAGGAGAGCCAAGAGACCCAGTACTTC.